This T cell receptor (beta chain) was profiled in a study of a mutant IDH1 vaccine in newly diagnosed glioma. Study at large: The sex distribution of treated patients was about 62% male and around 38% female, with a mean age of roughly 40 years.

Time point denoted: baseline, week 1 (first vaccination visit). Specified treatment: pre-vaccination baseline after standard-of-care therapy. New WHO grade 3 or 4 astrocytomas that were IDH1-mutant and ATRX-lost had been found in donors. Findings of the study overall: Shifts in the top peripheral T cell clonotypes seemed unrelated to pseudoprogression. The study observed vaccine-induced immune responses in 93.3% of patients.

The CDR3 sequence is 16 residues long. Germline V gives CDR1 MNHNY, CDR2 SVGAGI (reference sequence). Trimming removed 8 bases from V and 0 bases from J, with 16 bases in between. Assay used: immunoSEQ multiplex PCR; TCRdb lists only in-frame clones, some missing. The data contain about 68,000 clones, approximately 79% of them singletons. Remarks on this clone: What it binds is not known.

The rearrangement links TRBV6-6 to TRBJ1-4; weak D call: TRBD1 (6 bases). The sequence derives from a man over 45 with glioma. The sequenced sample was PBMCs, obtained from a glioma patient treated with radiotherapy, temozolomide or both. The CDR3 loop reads CASGDDRSSTNEKLFF. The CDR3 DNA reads TGTGCCAGCGGGGACGACAGGAGCTCAACTAATGAAAAACTGTTTTTT.